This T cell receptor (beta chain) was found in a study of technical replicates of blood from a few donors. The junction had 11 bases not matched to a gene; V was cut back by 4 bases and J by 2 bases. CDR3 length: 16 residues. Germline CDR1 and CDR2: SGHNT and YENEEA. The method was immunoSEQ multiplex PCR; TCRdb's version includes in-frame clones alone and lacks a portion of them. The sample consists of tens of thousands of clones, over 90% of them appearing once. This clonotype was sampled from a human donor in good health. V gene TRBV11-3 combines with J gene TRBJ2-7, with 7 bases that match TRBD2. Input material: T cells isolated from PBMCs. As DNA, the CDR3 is TGTGCCAGCAGCTCACTCTCCGGGAGGACGGCCTACGAGCAGTACTTC. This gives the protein CASSSLSGRTAYEQYF.